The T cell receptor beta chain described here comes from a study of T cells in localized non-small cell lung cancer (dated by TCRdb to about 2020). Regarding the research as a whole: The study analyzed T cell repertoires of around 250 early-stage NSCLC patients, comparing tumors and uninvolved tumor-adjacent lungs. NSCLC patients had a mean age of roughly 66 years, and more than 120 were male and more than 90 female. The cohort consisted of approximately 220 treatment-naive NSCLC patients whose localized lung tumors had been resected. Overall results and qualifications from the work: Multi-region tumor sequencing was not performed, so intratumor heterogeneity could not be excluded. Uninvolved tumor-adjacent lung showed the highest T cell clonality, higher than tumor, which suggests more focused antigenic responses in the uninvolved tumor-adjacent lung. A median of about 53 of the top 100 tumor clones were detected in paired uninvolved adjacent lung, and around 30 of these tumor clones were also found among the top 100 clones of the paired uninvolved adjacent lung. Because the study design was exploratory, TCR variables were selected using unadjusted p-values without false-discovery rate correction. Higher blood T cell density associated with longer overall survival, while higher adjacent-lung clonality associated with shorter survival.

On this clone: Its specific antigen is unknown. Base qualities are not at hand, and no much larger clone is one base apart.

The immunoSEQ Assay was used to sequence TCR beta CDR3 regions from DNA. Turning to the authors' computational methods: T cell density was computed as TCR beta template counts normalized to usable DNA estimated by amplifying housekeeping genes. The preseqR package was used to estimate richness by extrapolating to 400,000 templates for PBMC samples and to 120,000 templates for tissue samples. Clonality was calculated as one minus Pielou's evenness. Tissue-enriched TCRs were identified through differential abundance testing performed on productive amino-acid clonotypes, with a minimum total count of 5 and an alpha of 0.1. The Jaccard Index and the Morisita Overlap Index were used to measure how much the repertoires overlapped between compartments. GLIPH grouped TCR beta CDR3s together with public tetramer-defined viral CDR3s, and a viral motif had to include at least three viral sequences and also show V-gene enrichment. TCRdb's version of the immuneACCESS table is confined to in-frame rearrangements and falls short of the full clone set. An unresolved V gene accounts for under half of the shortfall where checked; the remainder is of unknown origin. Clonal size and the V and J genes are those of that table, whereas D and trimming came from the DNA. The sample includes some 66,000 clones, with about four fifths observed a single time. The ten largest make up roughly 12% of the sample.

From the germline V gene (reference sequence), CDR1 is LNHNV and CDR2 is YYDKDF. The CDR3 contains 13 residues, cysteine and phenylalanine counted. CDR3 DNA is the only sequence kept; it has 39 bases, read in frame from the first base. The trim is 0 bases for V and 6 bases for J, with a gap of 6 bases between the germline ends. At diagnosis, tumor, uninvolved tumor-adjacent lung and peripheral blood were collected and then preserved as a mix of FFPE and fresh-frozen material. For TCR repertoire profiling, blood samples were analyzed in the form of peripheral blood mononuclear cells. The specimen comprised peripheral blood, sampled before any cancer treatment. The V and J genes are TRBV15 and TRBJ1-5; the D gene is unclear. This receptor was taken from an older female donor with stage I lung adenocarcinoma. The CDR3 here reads CATSRDWGQPQHF. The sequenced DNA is TGTGCCACCAGCAGAGATTGGGGTCAGCCCCAGCATTTT.